This TCR beta chain was observed in a study of spatial heterogeneity in lung cancer. Study information: Sequencing consistently turned up more beta-chain sequences than alpha-chain sequences.

Germline V gene lookup returns CDR1 SGHTA and CDR2 FQGNSA. There are 16 residues in the CDR3. V gave up 0 bases and J gave up 2 bases; unmatched junction bases: 7. TCRdb re-called the 5' RACE reads through MiXCR, storing one row per CDR3 protein. The repertoire holds roughly 1,500 distinct CDR3 sequences, with 10% to 13% as singletons. Time point defined: sample taken at primary tumor resection. The approximately 67 donors had untreated early-stage non-small cell lung cancer. Tumor, nontumor lung or frozen PBMC supplied whole RNA, sequenced without sorting. This clonotype is large by share. What it binds is unknown. This beta chain slipped into a library made for alpha chains as a stray read, so its size is not meaningful. General observations from the study: One measure, the expanded intratumoral alpha and beta TCR count, tracked tumor mutation counts.

The sequence derives from a female donor with early-stage non-small cell lung cancer. This chain links TRBV7-2 with TRBJ2-7; 7 bases are shared with TRBD2. Sequencing used lung tumor tissue, obtained at surgery. The CDR3, as DNA: TGTGCCAGCAGCTTAGCGCCTAGCGGAGGGGCCTACGAGCAGTACTTC. Its protein product is CASSLAPSGGAYEQYF.